These T cell receptor beta chains were read from a single sample in a study of cytomegalovirus exposure and HLA in healthy donors. The method was immunoSEQ multiplex PCR; TCRdb's version includes in-frame clones alone and lacks a portion of them. The data show some 170,000 clones, over 70% seen once. The source material was PBMCs. These receptor sequences come from a man under 40 in good health and CMV-seronegative. Both conserved end residues are part of each CDR3. D genes are given only for firm matches. Rows give clone size only sometimes, using once, few, many, or a class for an expanded clone.

cdr3_length: 15
clone_size: .
v_call: TRBV27
j_call: TRBJ2-1
d_call: TRBD2
cdr3_aa: CASSLAGTSYNEQFF
cdr3_nt: TGTGCCAGCAGCTTAGCGGGAACCTCCTACAATGAGCAGTTCTTC

cdr3_length: 15
clone_size: .
v_call: TRBV7-9
j_call: TRBJ2-1
d_call: .
cdr3_aa: CASSFLRLGADEQFF
cdr3_nt: TGTGCCAGCAGCTTTCTGAGACTAGGAGCTGATGAGCAGTTCTTC

cdr3_length: 17
clone_size: .
v_call: TRBV5-1
j_call: TRBJ2-2
d_call: TRBD1
cdr3_aa: CASSLVTGGLDTGELFF
cdr3_nt: TGCGCCAGCAGCTTGGTTACAGGGGGCTTGGACACCGGGGAGCTGTTTTTT

cdr3_length: 18
clone_size: .
v_call: TRBV6-7
j_call: TRBJ1-5
d_call: .
cdr3_aa: CASSPPRRGQYSNQPQHF
cdr3_nt: TGTGCCAGCAGCCCCCCCAGGAGGGGCCAATATAGCAATCAGCCCCAGCATTTT

cdr3_length: 15
clone_size: .
v_call: TRBV5-6
j_call: TRBJ2-7
d_call: TRBD1
cdr3_aa: CASSLGTGGGYEQYF
cdr3_nt: TGTGCCAGCAGCCTTGGGACAGGTGGGGGCTACGAGCAGTACTTC

cdr3_length: 14
clone_size: .
v_call: TRBV19
j_call: TRBJ1-1
d_call: TRBD1
cdr3_aa: CASSLGGVNTEAFF
cdr3_nt: TGTGCCAGTAGTCTAGGGGGCGTTAACACTGAAGCTTTCTTT

cdr3_length: 11
clone_size: .
v_call: TRBV6-5
j_call: TRBJ2-7
d_call: .
cdr3_aa: CASRTEDEQYF
cdr3_nt: TGTGCCAGCAGGACAGAAGACGAGCAGTACTTC

cdr3_length: 12
clone_size: once
v_call: TRBV9
j_call: TRBJ2-7
d_call: TRBD2
cdr3_aa: CASSARGGEQYF
cdr3_nt: TGTGCCAGCAGCGCCCGGGGGGGCGAGCAGTACTTC

cdr3_length: 14
clone_size: .
v_call: TRBV19
j_call: TRBJ1-2
d_call: TRBD1
cdr3_aa: CASSIRTGLRSYTF
cdr3_nt: TGTGCCAGTAGTATCAGGACAGGGCTAAGGAGCTACACCTTC

cdr3_length: 16
clone_size: few
v_call: TRBV5-4
j_call: TRBJ2-1
d_call: TRBD2
cdr3_aa: CASSLGGGGPYNEQFF
cdr3_nt: TGTGCCAGCAGCTTGGGTGGCGGGGGGCCCTACAATGAGCAGTTCTTC

cdr3_length: 14
clone_size: .
v_call: TRBV27
j_call: TRBJ2-7
d_call: TRBD1
cdr3_aa: CASSRDRGTYEQYF
cdr3_nt: TGTGCCAGCAGCCGGGACAGGGGCACCTACGAGCAGTACTTC

cdr3_length: 16
clone_size: .
v_call: TRBV28
j_call: TRBJ2-2
d_call: .
cdr3_aa: CASSPTEEENTGELFF
cdr3_nt: TGTGCCAGCAGTCCAACTGAGGAAGAGAACACCGGGGAGCTGTTTTTT

cdr3_length: 13
clone_size: .
v_call: TRBV10-3
j_call: TRBJ2-5
d_call: .
cdr3_aa: CAISDFERGAQYF
cdr3_nt: TGTGCCATCAGTGATTTCGAAAGGGGTGCCCAGTACTTC

cdr3_length: 12
clone_size: .
v_call: TRBV7-2
j_call: TRBJ1-2
d_call: .
cdr3_aa: CASSLYENGYTF
cdr3_nt: TGTGCCAGCAGCCTTTATGAGAATGGCTACACCTTC

cdr3_length: 15
clone_size: .
v_call: TRBV11-2
j_call: TRBJ1-4
d_call: .
cdr3_aa: CASSPRGGGVEKLFF
cdr3_nt: TGTGCCAGCAGCCCCCGGGGCGGGGGCGTTGAAAAACTGTTTTTT

cdr3_length: 13
clone_size: .
v_call: TRBV19
j_call: TRBJ1-2
d_call: TRBD1
cdr3_aa: CASTRTGNYGYTF
cdr3_nt: TGTGCCAGTACTCGGACAGGGAACTATGGCTACACCTTC

cdr3_length: 15
clone_size: .
v_call: TRBV5-8
j_call: TRBJ2-1
d_call: .
cdr3_aa: CASSLVAGVPNEQFF
cdr3_nt: TGTGCCAGCAGCTTGGTGGCAGGGGTTCCCAATGAGCAGTTCTTC

cdr3_length: 15
clone_size: .
v_call: TRBV2
j_call: TRBJ2-2
d_call: TRBD2
cdr3_aa: CASLAAGVGAGELFF
cdr3_nt: TGTGCCAGCTTAGCAGCGGGGGTCGGGGCCGGGGAGCTGTTTTTT

cdr3_length: 13
clone_size: .
v_call: TRBV28
j_call: TRBJ1-5
d_call: .
cdr3_aa: CASKERRYQPQHF
cdr3_nt: TGTGCCAGCAAGGAGCGGAGATATCAGCCCCAGCATTTT

cdr3_length: 13
clone_size: .
v_call: TRBV29-1
j_call: TRBJ1-2
d_call: .
cdr3_aa: CSVDSGKNYGYTF
cdr3_nt: TGCAGCGTTGATTCAGGGAAAAACTATGGCTACACCTTC

cdr3_length: 11
clone_size: .
v_call: TRBV5-1
j_call: TRBJ2-1
d_call: .
cdr3_aa: CASSRGSEQFF
cdr3_nt: TGCGCCAGCTCACGGGGGAGCGAGCAGTTCTTC

cdr3_length: 12
clone_size: .
v_call: TRBV5-4
j_call: TRBJ1-2
d_call: .
cdr3_aa: CASSQEGVGYTF
cdr3_nt: TGTGCCAGCAGCCAAGAGGGTGTCGGCTACACCTTC

cdr3_length: 15
clone_size: .
v_call: TRBV7-9
j_call: TRBJ1-2
d_call: TRBD1
cdr3_aa: CASSQGVGANYGYTF
cdr3_nt: TGTGCCAGCAGCCAGGGGGTTGGGGCTAACTATGGCTACACCTTC

cdr3_length: 16
clone_size: .
v_call: TRBV7-9
j_call: TRBJ1-5
d_call: TRBD1
cdr3_aa: CASSVGTASSNQPQHF
cdr3_nt: TGTGCCAGCAGCGTCGGGACAGCTAGTAGCAATCAGCCCCAGCATTTT

cdr3_length: 14
clone_size: .
v_call: TRBV18
j_call: TRBJ1-3
d_call: .
cdr3_aa: CASSTDRGGNTIYF
cdr3_nt: TGTGCCAGCTCCACGGACAGAGGGGGAAACACCATATATTTT

cdr3_length: 15
clone_size: few
v_call: TRBV9
j_call: TRBJ2-1
d_call: TRBD2
cdr3_aa: CASSVGLADYNEQFF
cdr3_nt: TGTGCCAGCAGCGTGGGCCTAGCGGACTACAATGAGCAGTTCTTC

cdr3_length: 12
clone_size: .
v_call: TRBV28
j_call: TRBJ1-3
d_call: TRBD1
cdr3_aa: CAGQGSGNTIYF
cdr3_nt: TGTGCCGGACAGGGCTCTGGAAACACCATATATTTT

cdr3_length: 13
clone_size: .
v_call: TRBV30
j_call: TRBJ1-4
d_call: TRBD1
cdr3_aa: CAWSGQGGEKLFF
cdr3_nt: TGTGCCTGGAGCGGACAGGGGGGCGAAAAACTGTTTTTT

cdr3_length: 15
clone_size: .
v_call: TRBV7-8
j_call: TRBJ2-3
d_call: .
cdr3_aa: CASRGSRLNTDTQYF
cdr3_nt: TGTGCCAGCAGGGGCAGCCGCCTGAACACAGATACGCAGTATTTT

cdr3_length: 12
clone_size: once
v_call: TRBV19
j_call: TRBJ1-5
d_call: .
cdr3_aa: CASSTGNQPQHF
cdr3_nt: TGTGCCAGTAGTACAGGGAATCAGCCCCAGCATTTT

cdr3_length: 13
clone_size: .
v_call: TRBV7-9
j_call: TRBJ1-1
d_call: .
cdr3_aa: CASSHRAGNEAFF
cdr3_nt: TGTGCCAGCAGCCACCGAGCCGGGAACGAAGCTTTCTTT

cdr3_length: 15
clone_size: .
v_call: TRBV7-8
j_call: TRBJ2-7
d_call: TRBD2
cdr3_aa: CASSGSGEAAYEQYF
cdr3_nt: TGTGCCAGCAGCGGCAGCGGGGAGGCCGCCTACGAGCAGTACTTC

cdr3_length: 13
clone_size: once
v_call: TRBV6-1
j_call: TRBJ2-3
d_call: .
cdr3_aa: CASSDEPLSTQYF
cdr3_nt: TGTGCCAGCAGTGACGAGCCGTTGTCCACGCAGTATTTT

cdr3_length: 15
clone_size: .
v_call: TRBV5-1
j_call: TRBJ2-3
d_call: TRBD1
cdr3_aa: CASSEGATNSDTQYF
cdr3_nt: TGCGCCAGCAGCGAGGGGGCGACTAACTCAGATACGCAGTATTTT

cdr3_length: 14
clone_size: .
v_call: TRBV2
j_call: TRBJ1-3
d_call: .
cdr3_aa: CATFVTKSGNTIYF
cdr3_nt: TGTGCCACCTTTGTGACAAAGTCTGGAAACACCATATATTTT

cdr3_length: 14
clone_size: once
v_call: TRBV6-1
j_call: TRBJ2-7
d_call: TRBD1
cdr3_aa: CASRTGTGSNEQYF
cdr3_nt: TGTGCCAGCAGGACCGGGACAGGGAGTAACGAGCAGTACTTC

cdr3_length: 15
clone_size: .
v_call: TRBV6-1
j_call: TRBJ1-4
d_call: .
cdr3_aa: CASSEAPAYNEKLFF
cdr3_nt: TGTGCCAGCAGTGAGGCCCCAGCGTATAATGAAAAACTGTTTTTT

cdr3_length: 13
clone_size: .
v_call: TRBV5-1
j_call: TRBJ1-1
d_call: .
cdr3_aa: CASSFEIRTEAFF
cdr3_nt: TGCGCCAGCAGTTTCGAGATTCGCACTGAAGCTTTCTTT

cdr3_length: 17
clone_size: .
v_call: TRBV5-4
j_call: TRBJ1-5
d_call: TRBD1
cdr3_aa: CASSPAPGQGAGQPQHF
cdr3_nt: TGTGCCAGCAGCCCAGCCCCGGGACAGGGGGCCGGTCAGCCCCAGCATTTT

cdr3_length: 15
clone_size: once
v_call: TRBV7-6
j_call: TRBJ1-1
d_call: TRBD1
cdr3_aa: CASSPGQGWNTEAFF
cdr3_nt: TGTGCCAGCAGCCCCGGACAGGGTTGGAACACTGAAGCTTTCTTT

cdr3_length: 15
clone_size: .
v_call: TRBV10-3
j_call: TRBJ2-7
d_call: TRBD2
cdr3_aa: CAIKDSGLATYEQYF
cdr3_nt: TGTGCCATCAAGGATTCGGGACTAGCTACCTACGAGCAGTACTTC

cdr3_length: 15
clone_size: .
v_call: TRBV9
j_call: TRBJ2-2
d_call: .
cdr3_aa: CASSVEGGWTGELFF
cdr3_nt: TGTGCCAGCAGCGTAGAAGGGGGTTGGACCGGGGAGCTGTTTTTT

cdr3_length: 24
clone_size: .
v_call: TRBV21-1
j_call: TRBJ2-7
d_call: .
cdr3_aa: CASSKTAVGGEGRAGCGKSYEQYF
cdr3_nt: TGTGCCAGCAGCAAAACGGCCGTCGGAGGGGAGGGGAGGGCGGGTTGCGGGAAATCCTACGAGCAGTACTTC

cdr3_length: 14
clone_size: .
v_call: TRBV29-1
j_call: TRBJ1-5
d_call: .
cdr3_aa: CSVRGPESNQPQHF
cdr3_nt: TGCAGCGTTAGAGGTCCGGAGAGCAATCAGCCCCAGCATTTT

cdr3_length: 17
clone_size: .
v_call: TRBV9
j_call: TRBJ2-2
d_call: TRBD1
cdr3_aa: CASSPGGTGGFPGELFF
cdr3_nt: TGTGCCAGCAGCCCTGGGGGGACAGGGGGTTTCCCCGGGGAGCTGTTTTTT

cdr3_length: 13
clone_size: .
v_call: TRBV11-2
j_call: TRBJ1-5
d_call: .
cdr3_aa: CASSLGGGQPQHF
cdr3_nt: TGTGCCAGCAGCTTGGGGGGAGGTCAGCCCCAGCATTTT

cdr3_length: 14
clone_size: .
v_call: TRBV4-1
j_call: TRBJ1-5
d_call: .
cdr3_aa: CASSTRDINQPQHF
cdr3_nt: TGCGCCAGCAGCACCCGGGACATAAATCAGCCCCAGCATTTT

cdr3_length: 16
clone_size: .
v_call: TRBV7-2
j_call: TRBJ2-1
d_call: .
cdr3_aa: CASSLARASMNNEQFF
cdr3_nt: TGTGCCAGCAGCTTAGCTCGAGCGTCTATGAACAATGAGCAGTTCTTC

cdr3_length: 15
clone_size: .
v_call: TRBV28
j_call: TRBJ1-1
d_call: TRBD1
cdr3_aa: CASSLKPGGTPEAFF
cdr3_nt: TGTGCCAGCAGTTTGAAGCCAGGGGGGACTCCTGAAGCTTTCTTT

cdr3_length: 16
clone_size: .
v_call: TRBV5-1
j_call: TRBJ2-1
d_call: .
cdr3_aa: CASSFLTSRDNNEQFF
cdr3_nt: TGCGCCAGCAGCTTCCTGACTAGTAGGGATAACAATGAGCAGTTCTTC

cdr3_length: 13
clone_size: .
v_call: TRBV12-5
j_call: TRBJ1-5
d_call: .
cdr3_aa: CASGLNSNQPQHF
cdr3_nt: TGTGCTAGTGGGCTAAATAGCAATCAGCCCCAGCATTTT

cdr3_length: 12
clone_size: .
v_call: TRBV18
j_call: TRBJ1-3
d_call: TRBD1
cdr3_aa: CASSPRDRGRYF
cdr3_nt: TGTGCCAGCTCACCACGAGACAGGGGGAGATATTTT

cdr3_length: 17
clone_size: .
v_call: TRBV10-3
j_call: TRBJ2-3
d_call: TRBD2
cdr3_aa: CAISESISSGDTDTQYF
cdr3_nt: TGTGCCATCAGTGAGTCGATAAGTAGCGGGGACACAGATACGCAGTATTTT

cdr3_length: 15
clone_size: once
v_call: TRBV7-3
j_call: TRBJ2-1
d_call: TRBD2
cdr3_aa: CASSLTSGSHNEQFF
cdr3_nt: TGTGCCAGCAGCCTAACTAGCGGGAGTCACAATGAGCAGTTCTTC

cdr3_length: 13
clone_size: few
v_call: TRBV2
j_call: TRBJ1-2
d_call: .
cdr3_aa: CASSENSLYGYTF
cdr3_nt: TGTGCCAGCAGTGAGAACAGCCTCTATGGCTACACCTTC